Below are 14 T cell receptor beta chains sequenced from a single sample in a study of T-cell memory formation after mild COVID-19. TCRdb ran MiXCR on the 5' RACE reads and lists one entry per CDR3 protein. The sample shows 350,000 to 500,000 distinct CDR3 sequences, roughly 18% of them seen only once. The sample consisted of PBMCs or a T cell subset sorted from them (not recorded which). The source of these receptors is a man aged 18 to 30 who had mild COVID-19 (a few samples of this study predate the infection). Cell type and time point are not known.

The chain employs TRBV7-6 and TRBJ2-3; 9 nucleotides agree with TRBD2. CDR3 length: 15 residues. Trimming cost V 5 bases and J 6 bases; bases outside gene matches: 9. From germline, CDR1 is SGHVS and CDR2 FNYEAQ. The CDR3 spells CASSMTAGGRDTQYF. CDR3 nucleotide sequence: TGTGCCAGCAGCATGACCGCGGGGGGGCGGGATACGCAGTATTTT.

A few counts support this clonotype. The chain uses TRBV5-1 and TRBJ2-5, with D perhaps TRBD1 or TRBD2 (6 bases each). The CDR3 has 15 residues. Per germline, CDR1 SGHRS and CDR2 YFSETQ. Trimming removed 0 bases from V and 5 bases from J, with 14 bases in between. The CDR3 region has the DNA TGCGCCAGCAGCTTGGTTGGCACAGGGAGGGAGACCCAGTACTTC. This codes for CASSLVGTGRETQYF.

V and J are TRBV12-5 and TRBJ1-4; 9 positions agree with TRBD1. Looked up from germline, CDR1 is LGHNT and CDR2 is FRNRAP. Losses at the gene ends were 6 bases for V and 3 bases for J; bases not matched to a gene: 5. This CDR3 has 15 amino acids. CDR3 DNA sequence: TGTGCTAGTGGATTACAGGGGGCAGCTAATGAAAAACTGTTTTTT. Residues: CASGLQGAANEKLFF.

The chain recombines TRBV10-3 with TRBJ1-1; possibly TRBD1 for D (5 bases). V dropped 0 bases and J dropped 1 base, with 15 bases sitting between them. Germline V gene data show CDR1 as ENHRY and CDR2 as SYGVKD. The CDR3 runs to 17 residues. CDR3 amino acids: CAISESWGGGGNTEAFF. The CDR3, as DNA: TGTGCCATCAGTGAGTCCTGGGGGGGAGGAGGGAACACTGAAGCTTTCTTT.

This clonotype was counted a few times. This chain links TRBV7-9 with TRBJ2-1; D is possibly TRBD1 (5 bases). Per germline, CDR1 SEHNR and CDR2 FQNEAQ (reference sequence). The germline V and J ends were trimmed by 5 bases and 6 bases, with 23 bases remaining between them. This CDR3 region has 17 residues. CDR3 region: CASSPGRLGVLVNEQFF. Written as DNA, the CDR3 is TGTGCCAGCAGCCCTGGAAGGTTAGGGGTGCTGGTCAATGAGCAGTTCTTC.

This clonotype was seen ten or more times. The chain employs TRBV5-1 and TRBJ2-2; 12 bases map to TRBD1. V lost 5 bases, J lost 5 bases, and 13 bases stayed unmatched. Germline V gives CDR1 SGHRS, CDR2 YFSETQ. This CDR3 comprises 18 residues. The CDR3 region has the DNA TGCGCCAGCAGTTTTCCGGGACAGGGGGCTACGTGGACCGGGGAGCTGTTTTTT. Its translation: CASSFPGQGATWTGELFF.

This clonotype was seen once. The chain carries TRBV3-1 and TRBJ1-2, with D possibly matching TRBD1 (5 bases). CDR1 LGHDT and CDR2 YNNKEL come from the germline V gene (reference sequence). The CDR3 length is 15 residues. With 3 bases removed from V and 1 base from J, the gap between germline ends came to 12 bases. As DNA, the CDR3 is TGTGCCAGCAGCCATGGAGACAGACATAACTATGGCTACACCTTC. Translating gives CASSHGDRHNYGYTF. The full variable domain, with the rest looked up from reference TRBV3-1 and TRBJ1-2, is DTAVSQTPKYLVTQMGNDKSIKCEQNLGHDTMYWYKQDSKKFLKIMFSYNNKELIINETVPNRFSPKSPDKAHLNLHINSLELGDSAVYFCASSHGDRHNYGYTFGSGTRLTVV.

This chain links TRBV7-3 with TRBJ2-5; the match to TRBD2 covers 8 bases. The CDR3 totals 15 residues. Unmatched junction bases numbered 8, after V lost 5 bases and J lost 3 bases. The germline V gene has CDR1 SGHTA and CDR2 FQGTGA. CDR3 region: CASSPPGGGKETQYF. In DNA, the CDR3 is TGTGCCAGCAGCCCCCCTGGCGGGGGGAAAGAGACCCAGTACTTC.

The genes are TRBV6-1 and TRBJ1-5; TRBD1 might be the D (6 bases). The germline V and J ends were trimmed by 2 bases and 6 bases, with 14 bases remaining between them. Germline CDR1 MNHNS, CDR2 SASEGT. The length of the CDR3 is 15 residues. The CDR3 DNA follows: TGTGCCAGCAGTGAATGGGGGGCTGGGAGTCAGCCCCAGCATTTT. Its translation: CASSEWGAGSQPQHF.

The rearrangement links TRBV6-2 or TRBV6-3 to TRBJ1-5; no clear D. The CDR3 is made up of 12 amino acids. Trimming removed 6 bases at V and 5 bases at J, with 8 bases between. Germline V gene sequence: CDR1 MNHEY, CDR2 SVGEGT. The CDR3 is CASSQTYQPQHF. DNA for the CDR3: TGTGCCAGCAGCCAGACCTATCAGCCCCAGCATTTT.

A few counts support this clonotype. The CDR3 region is CSALRLAGGWEEQYF. DNA for the CDR3: TGCAGTGCTCTTCGCCTAGCGGGGGGATGGGAAGAGCAGTACTTC. The chain uses TRBV20-1 and TRBJ2-7, with 11 bases matching TRBD2. Germline V gene data show CDR1 as DFQATT and CDR2 as SNEGSKA (reference sequence). The J segment lost 7 bases and the V segment lost 5 bases, leaving 13 bases of the junction unmatched. The length of the CDR3 is 15 residues.

There are a few counts of this clonotype. The rearrangement links TRBV19 to TRBJ2-5; weak D call: TRBD2 (6 bases). The CDR3 totals 12 residues. Trimming removed 5 bases at V and 9 bases at J, with 13 bases between. Germline values: CDR1 LNHDA, CDR2 SQIVND (reference sequence). CDR3 sequence reads: CASSPGVPAQYF. In DNA, the CDR3 is TGTGCCAGTAGTCCGGGGGTACCTGCCCAGTACTTC.

The chain has TRBV4-1 and TRBJ1-4; D is uncertain. This CDR3 has 13 amino acids. Trimming removed 2 bases at V and 8 bases at J, with 9 bases between. Looked up from germline, CDR1 is MGHRA and CDR2 is YSYEKL. The CDR3 DNA follows: TGCGCCAGCAGCCAACGCCTGGACGAAAAACTGTTTTTT. The encoded protein is CASSQRLDEKLFF.

About this clonotype itself: The CDR3 does not end in the conserved phenylalanine or tryptophan, so this is likely a read error. The chain couples TRBV20-1 to TRBJ2-5; TRBD2 might be the D (6 bases). The CDR3 loop spans 14 amino acids. Germline V gives CDR1 DFQATT, CDR2 SNEGSKA (reference sequence). V was trimmed by 0 bases and J by 1 base, leaving 9 bases between them. The CDR3 region is CSARDRRGQETQYL. The CDR3 nucleotides read TGCAGTGCTAGAGATAGGCGGGGCCAAGAGACCCAGTACTTA.